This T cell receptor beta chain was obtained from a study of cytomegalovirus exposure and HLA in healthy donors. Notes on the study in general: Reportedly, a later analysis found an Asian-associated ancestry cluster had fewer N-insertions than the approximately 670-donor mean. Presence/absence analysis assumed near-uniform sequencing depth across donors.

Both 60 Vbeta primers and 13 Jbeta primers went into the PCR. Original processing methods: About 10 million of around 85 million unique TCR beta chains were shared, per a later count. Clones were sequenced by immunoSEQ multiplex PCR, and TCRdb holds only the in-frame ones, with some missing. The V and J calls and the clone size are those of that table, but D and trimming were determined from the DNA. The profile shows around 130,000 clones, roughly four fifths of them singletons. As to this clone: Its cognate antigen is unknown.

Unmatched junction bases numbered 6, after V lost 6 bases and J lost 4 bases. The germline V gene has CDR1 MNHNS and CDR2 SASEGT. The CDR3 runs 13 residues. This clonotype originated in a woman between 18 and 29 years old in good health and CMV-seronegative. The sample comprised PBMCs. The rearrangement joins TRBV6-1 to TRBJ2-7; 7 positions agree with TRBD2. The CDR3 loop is CASRKPGGYEQYF. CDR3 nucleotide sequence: TGTGCCAGCAGGAAGCCCGGGGGGTACGAGCAGTACTTC.